This T cell receptor (beta chain) was profiled in a study of naive and memory T cell subsets. Points from the study as a whole: A few larger clonotypes appeared in naive repertoires, especially CD8, possibly memory cells re-expressing CD45RA. TCR abundance followed a power law differing between naive and memory subsets.

From the second PCR step, alpha and beta chains were amplified apart. With respect to this clonotype: Antigen: not known.

An equimolar mix of two oligonucleotides served as the beta constant-region primer for TRBC1 and TRBC2. Four rounds of PCR amplified the ligated cDNA using nested alpha and beta constant-region primers plus SP2. TCRdb re-called the UMI-ligation and nested PCR reads through MiXCR, storing one row per CDR3 protein. Of around 140,000 distinct CDR3 sequences detected, 15% to 25% appear once; the ten largest clones hold about 0.57%. Sequencing was carried out using naive CD8+ T cells from blood. The sequence was obtained from a human donor in good health.

DNA of the CDR3: TGTGCCAGCAGTGAAAGGGGGCAGACGGTGGGAAACACCATATATTTT. Encoded protein: CASSERGQTVGNTIYF. The V call is TRBV2, the J call TRBJ1-3; 7 positions agree with TRBD1. Germline V gene sequence: CDR1 SNHLY, CDR2 FYNNEI. V shed 2 bases and J 4 bases; nucleotides not matched to a gene: 8. CDR3 length: 16 residues.